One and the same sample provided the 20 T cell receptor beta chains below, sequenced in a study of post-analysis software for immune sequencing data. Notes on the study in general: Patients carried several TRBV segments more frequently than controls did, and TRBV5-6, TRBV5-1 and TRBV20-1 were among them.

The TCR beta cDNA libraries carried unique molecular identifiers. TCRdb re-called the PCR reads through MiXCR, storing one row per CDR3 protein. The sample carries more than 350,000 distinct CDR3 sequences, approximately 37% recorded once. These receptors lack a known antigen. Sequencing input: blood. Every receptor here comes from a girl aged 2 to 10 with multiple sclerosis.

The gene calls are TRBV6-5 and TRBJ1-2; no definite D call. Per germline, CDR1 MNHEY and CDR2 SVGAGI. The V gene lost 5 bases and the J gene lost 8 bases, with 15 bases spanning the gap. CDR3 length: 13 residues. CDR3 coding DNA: TGTGCCAGCAGTGAGCCCGATAGGGTAGGCTACACCTTC. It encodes CASSEPDRVGYTF.

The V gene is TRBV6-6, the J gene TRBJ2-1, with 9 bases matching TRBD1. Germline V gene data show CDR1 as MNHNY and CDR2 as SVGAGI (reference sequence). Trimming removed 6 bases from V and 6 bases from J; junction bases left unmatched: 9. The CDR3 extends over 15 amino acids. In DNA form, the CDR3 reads TGTGCCAGCAGCCCCCGAGGACAGGGGTTCAATGAGCAGTTCTTC. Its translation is CASSPRGQGFNEQFF.

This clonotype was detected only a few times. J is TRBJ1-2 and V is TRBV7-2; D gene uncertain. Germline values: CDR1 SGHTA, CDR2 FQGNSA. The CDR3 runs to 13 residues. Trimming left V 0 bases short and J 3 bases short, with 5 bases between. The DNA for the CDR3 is TGTGCCAGCAGCTTAGCGCGGCACTATGGCTACACCTTC. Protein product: CASSLARHYGYTF.

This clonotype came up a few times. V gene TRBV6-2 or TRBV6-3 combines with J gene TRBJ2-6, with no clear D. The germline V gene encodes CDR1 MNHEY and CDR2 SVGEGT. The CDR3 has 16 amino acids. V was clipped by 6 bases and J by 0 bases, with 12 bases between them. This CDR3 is CASSPERSSGANVLTF. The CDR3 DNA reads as TGTGCCAGCAGCCCCGAACGTAGCTCTGGGGCCAACGTCCTGACTTTC.

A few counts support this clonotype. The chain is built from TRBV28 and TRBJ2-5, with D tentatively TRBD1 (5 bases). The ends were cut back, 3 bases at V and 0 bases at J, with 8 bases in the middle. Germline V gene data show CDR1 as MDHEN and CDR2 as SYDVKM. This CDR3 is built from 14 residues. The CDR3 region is CASSLDIDQETQYF. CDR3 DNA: TGTGCCAGCAGTTTGGACATAGACCAAGAGACCCAGTACTTC.

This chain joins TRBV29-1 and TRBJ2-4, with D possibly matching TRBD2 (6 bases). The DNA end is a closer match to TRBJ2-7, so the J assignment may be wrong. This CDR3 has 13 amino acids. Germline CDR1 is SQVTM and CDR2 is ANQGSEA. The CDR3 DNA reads TGCAGCGTCGCTGGGACTTTATCCTACGAGCAGTACTTC. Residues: CSVAGTLSYEQYF.

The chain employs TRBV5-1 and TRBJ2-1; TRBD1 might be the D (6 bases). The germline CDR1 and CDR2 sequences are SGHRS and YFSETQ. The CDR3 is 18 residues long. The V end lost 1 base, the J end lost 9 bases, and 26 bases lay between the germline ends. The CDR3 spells CASSLILRAGARGGEQFF. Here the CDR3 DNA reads TGCGCCAGCAGCTTGATCTTACGGGCAGGGGCTCGGGGTGGTGAGCAGTTCTTC. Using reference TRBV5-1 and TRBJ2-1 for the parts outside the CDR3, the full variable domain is KAGVTQTPRYLIKTRGQQVTLSCSPISGHRSVSWYQQTPGQGLQFLFEYFSETQRNKGNFPGRFSGRQFSNSRSEMNVSTLELGDSALYLCASSLILRAGARGGEQFFGPGTRLTVL.

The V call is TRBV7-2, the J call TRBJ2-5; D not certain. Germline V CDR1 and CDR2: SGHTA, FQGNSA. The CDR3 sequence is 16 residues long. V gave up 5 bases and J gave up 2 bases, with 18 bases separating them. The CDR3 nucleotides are TGTACCAGCAGCCTGGAGTACCTTAAGGCTCAAGAGACCCAGTACTTC. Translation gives CTSSLEYLKAQETQYF.

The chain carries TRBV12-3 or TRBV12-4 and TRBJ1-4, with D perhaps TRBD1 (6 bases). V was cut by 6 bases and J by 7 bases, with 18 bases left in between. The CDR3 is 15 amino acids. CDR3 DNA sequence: TGTGCCAGCAGCTCCTACGAACGGGGGCCTGAAAAACTGTTTTTT. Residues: CASSSYERGPEKLFF.

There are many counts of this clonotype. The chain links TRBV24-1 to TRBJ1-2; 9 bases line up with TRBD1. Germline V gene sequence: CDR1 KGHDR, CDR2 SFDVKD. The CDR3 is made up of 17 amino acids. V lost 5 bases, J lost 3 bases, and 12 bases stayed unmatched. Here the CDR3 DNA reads TGTGCCACCAGTGGTTGGGACAGGGATATAGAAGACTATGGCTACACCTTC. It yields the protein CATSGWDRDIEDYGYTF.

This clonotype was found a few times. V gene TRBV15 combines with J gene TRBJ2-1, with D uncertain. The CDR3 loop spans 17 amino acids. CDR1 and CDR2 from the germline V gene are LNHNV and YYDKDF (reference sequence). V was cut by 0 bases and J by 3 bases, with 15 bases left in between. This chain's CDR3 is CATSRDADVTLYNEQFF. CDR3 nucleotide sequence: TGTGCCACCAGCAGAGATGCGGACGTAACCCTCTACAATGAGCAGTTCTTC.

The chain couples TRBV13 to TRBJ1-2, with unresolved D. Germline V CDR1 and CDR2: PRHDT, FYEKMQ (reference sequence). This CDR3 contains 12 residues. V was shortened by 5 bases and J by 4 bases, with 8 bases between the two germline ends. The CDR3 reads CASSIGFYGYTF. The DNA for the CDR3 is TGTGCCAGCAGCATTGGGTTCTATGGCTACACCTTC. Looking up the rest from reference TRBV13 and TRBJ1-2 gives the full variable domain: AAGVIQSPRHLIKEKRETATLKCYPIPRHDTVYWYQQGPGQDPQFLISFYEKMQSDKGSIPDRFSAQQFSDYHSELNMSSLELGDSALYFCASSIGFYGYTFGSGTRLTVV.

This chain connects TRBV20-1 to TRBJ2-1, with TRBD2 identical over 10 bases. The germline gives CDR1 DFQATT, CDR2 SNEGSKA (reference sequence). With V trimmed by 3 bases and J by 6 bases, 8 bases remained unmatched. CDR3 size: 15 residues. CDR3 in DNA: TGCAGTGCTAGGGCTAGCGGGAGTAACATCAATGAGCAGTTCTTC. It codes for CSARASGSNINEQFF.

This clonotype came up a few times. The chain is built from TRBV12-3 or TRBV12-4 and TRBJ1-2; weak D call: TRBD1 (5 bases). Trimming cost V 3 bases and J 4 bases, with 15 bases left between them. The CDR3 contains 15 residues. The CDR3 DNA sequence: TGTGCCAGCAGTTTCTCGGGACGGAACACCTATGGCTACACCTTC. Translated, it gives CASSFSGRNTYGYTF.

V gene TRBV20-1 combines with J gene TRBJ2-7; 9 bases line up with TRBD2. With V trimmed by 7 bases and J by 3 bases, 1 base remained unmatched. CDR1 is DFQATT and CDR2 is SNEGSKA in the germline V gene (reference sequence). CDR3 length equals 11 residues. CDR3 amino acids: CSVAGDYEQYF. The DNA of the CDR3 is TGCAGTGTAGCGGGGGACTACGAGCAGTACTTC.

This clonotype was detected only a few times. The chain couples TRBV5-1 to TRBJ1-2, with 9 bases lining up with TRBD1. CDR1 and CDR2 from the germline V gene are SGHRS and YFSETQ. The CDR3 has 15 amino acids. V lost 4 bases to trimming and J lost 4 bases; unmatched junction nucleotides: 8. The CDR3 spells CASSASTGGGYGYTF. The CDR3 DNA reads TGCGCCAGCAGCGCCTCGACAGGGGGTGGCTATGGCTACACCTTC.

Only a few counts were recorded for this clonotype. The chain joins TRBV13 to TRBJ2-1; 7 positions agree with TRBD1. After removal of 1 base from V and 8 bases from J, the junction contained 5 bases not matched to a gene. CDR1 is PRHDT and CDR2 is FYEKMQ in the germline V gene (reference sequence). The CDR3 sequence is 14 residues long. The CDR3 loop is CASSLVDRDHEQFF. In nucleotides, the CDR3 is TGTGCCAGCAGCTTAGTCGACAGGGACCATGAGCAGTTCTTC.

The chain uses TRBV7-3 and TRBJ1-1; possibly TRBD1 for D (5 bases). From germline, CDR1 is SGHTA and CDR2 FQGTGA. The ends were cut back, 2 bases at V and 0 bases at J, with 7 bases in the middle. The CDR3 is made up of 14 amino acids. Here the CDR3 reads CASSLEGMNTEAFF. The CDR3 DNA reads TGTGCCAGCAGCTTAGAGGGGATGAACACTGAAGCTTTCTTT. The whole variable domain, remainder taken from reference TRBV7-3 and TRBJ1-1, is GAGVSQTPSNKVTEKGKYVELRCDPISGHTALYWYRQSLGQGPEFLIYFQGTGAADDSGLPNDRFFAVRPEGSVSTLKIQRTERGDSAVYLCASSLEGMNTEAFFGQGTRLTVV.

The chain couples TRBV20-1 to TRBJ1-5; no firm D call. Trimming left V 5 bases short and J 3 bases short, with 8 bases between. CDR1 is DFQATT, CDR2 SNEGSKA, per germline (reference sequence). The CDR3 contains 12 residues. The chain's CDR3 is CSADTANQPQHF. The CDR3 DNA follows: TGCAGTGCTGACACGGCCAATCAGCCCCAGCATTTT.

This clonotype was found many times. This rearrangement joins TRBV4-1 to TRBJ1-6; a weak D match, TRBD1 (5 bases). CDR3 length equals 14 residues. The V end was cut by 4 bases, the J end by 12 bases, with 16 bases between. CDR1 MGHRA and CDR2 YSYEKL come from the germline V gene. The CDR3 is CASSPTPAGQPLHF. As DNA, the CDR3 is TGCGCCAGCAGCCCAACCCCCGCAGGGCAACCCCTCCACTTT.